This T cell receptor (beta chain) was recorded in a study of control samples from healthy donors and cancer patients. CDR3 length: 15 amino acids. The V and J ends lost 5 bases and 4 bases, in that order; junction bases with no gene match: 7. Germline V gives CDR1 SGHDT, CDR2 YYEEEE. Measured with immunoSEQ multiplex PCR; TCRdb has only the in-frame clones, and not every one. The sample holds about 98,000 clones, more than 75% seen once. This clone occurred once. This TCR derives from a man aged 60 to 75 in good health. Source material: blood. The chain is built from TRBV5-6 and TRBJ2-1; TRBD1 aligns across 9 bases. CDR3 coding DNA: TGTGCCAGCAGTTGGGGACAGGGAGGATACAATGAGCAGTTCTTC. This gives the protein CASSWGQGGYNEQFF.